A selection of T cell receptor beta chains follows, all from one sample in a study of blood T cell repertoires in COVID-19. Sequencing used immunoSEQ multiplex PCR; TCRdb keeps in-frame clones, though not all of them. Here the sample spans roughly 200,000 clones, about 86% being singletons. The sample taken for sequencing was PBMCs or T cells enriched from blood (not recorded which). These receptors were taken from a woman in her thirties or forties with acute COVID-19. CDR3s include the opening cysteine and the closing phenylalanine or tryptophan. D genes are given only for firm matches. The size entry is marked missing in some rows and otherwise reads once, few, many or a size class.

TRBJ1-5,TRBV28,TRBD1,-,CASTGTGALPQHF,TGTGCCAGCACTGGGACAGGGGCCCTCCCCCAGCATTTT
TRBJ1-1,TRBV6-1,TRBD1,-,CASSDGGTGGVEAFF,TGTGCCAGCAGTGACGGGGGCACAGGGGGCGTCGAAGCTTTCTTT
TRBJ2-1,TRBV24-1,TRBD1,-,CATSAAGGVDNEQFF,TGTGCCACCAGTGCCGCAGGGGGAGTCGACAATGAGCAGTTCTTC
TRBJ1-1,TRBV18,TRBD1,-,CASSSVGQGDTEAFF,TGTGCCAGCTCATCGGTAGGACAGGGGGACACTGAAGCTTTCTTT
TRBJ1-2,TRBV6-5,-,-,CASSYSRGVVDGYTF,TGTGCCAGCAGTTACTCCCGCGGGGTGGTCGATGGCTACACCTTC
TRBJ2-1,TRBV13,TRBD2,-,CASSRVGLVGNEQFF,TGTGCCAGCAGCCGAGTCGGACTAGTTGGCAATGAGCAGTTCTTC
TRBJ1-1,TRBV11-2,-,-,CASSLRGDTEAFF,TGTGCCAGCAGCTTACGGGGGGACACTGAAGCTTTCTTT
TRBJ2-6,TRBV7-2,-,-,CASSFWGPSSGANVLTF,TGTGCCAGCAGCTTCTGGGGCCCGAGCTCTGGGGCCAACGTCCTGACTTTC
TRBJ2-7,TRBV18,-,-,CASSPEQGYEQYF,TGTGCCAGCTCACCCGAACAGGGATACGAGCAGTACTTC
TRBJ1-2,TRBV18,-,-,CASSPGEGYTF,TGTGCCAGCTCACCCGGGGAAGGCTACACCTTC
TRBJ2-7,TRBV19,TRBD1,-,CASSTRDRVYEQYF,TGTGCCAGTAGTACTAGGGACAGGGTCTACGAGCAGTACTTC
TRBJ1-3,TRBV28,-,-,CASSLFSMRGSSGNTIYF,TGTGCCAGCAGTTTATTTTCGATGCGGGGAAGCTCTGGAAACACCATATATTTT
TRBJ1-1,TRBV10-3,TRBD1,few,CAISESTGQGGTEAFF,TGTGCCATCAGTGAGTCAACTGGACAGGGAGGCACTGAAGCTTTCTTT
TRBJ1-1,TRBV9,TRBD1,once,CASSAGTTGTEEAFF,TGTGCCAGCAGCGCAGGTACTACCGGGACAGAGGAAGCTTTCTTT
TRBJ2-1,TRBV6-5,-,-,CASSYTRIVNEQFF,TGTGCCAGCAGTTACACTAGAATTGTCAATGAGCAGTTCTTC
TRBJ1-3,TRBV2,-,few,CASRPEVSGNTIYF,TGTGCCAGCCGGCCGGAGGTTTCAGGAAACACCATATATTTT
TRBJ2-1,TRBV6-5,-,-,CASSYMVSSYNEQFF,TGTGCCAGCAGTTACATGGTTAGCTCCTACAATGAGCAGTTCTTC
TRBJ2-1,TRBV6-5,-,-,CASSSDSPSYNEQFF,TGTGCCAGCAGTTCCGACAGCCCCTCCTACAATGAGCAGTTCTTC
TRBJ1-5,TRBV28,-,-,CASRRDSLNQPQHF,TGTGCCAGCAGGCGGGACTCACTCAATCAGCCCCAGCATTTT
TRBJ1-6,TRBV5-4,TRBD1,-,CASSRDRAYNSPLHF,TGTGCCAGCAGTCGGGACAGGGCCTATAATTCACCCCTCCACTTT
TRBJ2-5,TRBV6-7,TRBD1,once,CASSYNQTGLYQETQYF,TGTGCCAGCAGTTACAACCAGACAGGGCTGTACCAAGAGACCCAGTACTTC
TRBJ2-7,TRBV2,-,-,CASRDTWDYEQYF,TGTGCCAGCAGGGACACCTGGGACTACGAGCAGTACTTC
TRBJ1-2,TRBV6-2/TRBV6-3,TRBD1,-,CASSRTGFYGYTF,TGTGCCAGCAGTCGGACAGGGTTCTATGGCTACACCTTC
TRBJ1-1,TRBV19,-,-,CASSMGQGYTEAFF,TGTGCCAGTAGTATGGGTCAGGGATACACTGAAGCTTTCTTT
TRBJ2-1,TRBV3-1/TRBV3-2,TRBD2,-,CASSQASGGSNEQFF,TGTGCCAGCAGCCAAGCCAGCGGGGGGAGCAATGAGCAGTTCTTC
TRBJ1-4,TRBV18,-,-,CASSGESRGVNEKLFF,TGTGCCAGCTCAGGAGAAAGCAGGGGCGTTAATGAAAAACTGTTTTTT
TRBJ2-1,TRBV4-3,TRBD1,-,CASSQGQSSYNEQFF,TGCGCCAGCAGTCAGGGACAGAGCTCCTACAATGAGCAGTTCTTC
TRBJ2-5,TRBV2,TRBD1,-,CASSEWDRGQETQYF,TGTGCCAGCAGTGAGTGGGACAGGGGCCAAGAGACCCAGTACTTC
TRBJ1-1,TRBV29-1,-,-,CSVSNGQSGTEAFF,TGCAGCGTTTCCAATGGACAGTCGGGCACTGAAGCTTTCTTT
TRBJ2-7,TRBV24-1,TRBD2,-,CATSDRTSGRDEQYF,TGTGCCACCAGTGACCGGACTAGCGGGAGGGACGAGCAGTACTTC
TRBJ1-5,TRBV19,-,-,CASSATGSNQPQHF,TGTGCCAGTAGTGCCACAGGGAGCAATCAGCCCCAGCATTTT
TRBJ2-1,TRBV6-2/TRBV6-3,TRBD2,-,CASSLRVAGAGGRDNEQFF,TGTGCCAGCAGTTTACGGGTAGCGGGAGCAGGGGGGCGGGACAATGAGCAGTTCTTC
TRBJ1-5,TRBV28,TRBD1,-,CASRTGTVGQPQHF,TGTGCCAGCAGAACGGGGACAGTCGGTCAGCCCCAGCATTTT
TRBJ2-3,TRBV19,-,-,CASSPWTASTDTQYF,TGTGCCAGTAGTCCCTGGACAGCTAGCACAGATACGCAGTATTTT
TRBJ2-7,TRBV28,TRBD1,-,CASSLYRGEQYF,TGTGCCAGCAGTTTATACAGGGGCGAGCAGTACTTC
TRBJ1-2,TRBV4-2,-,-,CASSPATRGGYTF,TGTGCCAGCAGCCCAGCCACAAGAGGGGGCTACACCTTC
TRBJ1-4,TRBV7-9,-,-,CASRRTGLSFEKLFF,TGTGCCAGCAGACGAACAGGGCTTAGCTTTGAAAAACTGTTTTTT
TRBJ1-2,TRBV28,-,-,CASSRTAGYGYTF,TGTGCCAGCAGCCGGACAGCCGGCTATGGCTACACCTTC
TRBJ1-6,TRBV6-5,-,-,CASTSQGRNSPLHF,TGTGCCAGCACCTCACAGGGACGCAATTCACCCCTCCACTTT
TRBJ2-3,TRBV12-3/TRBV12-4,TRBD1,once,CASRRQGGDTQYF,TGTGCCAGCAGGAGACAGGGGGGAGATACGCAGTATTTT
TRBJ1-2,TRBV24-1,-,-,CATSQGGGYGYTF,TGTGCCACCAGTCAGGGAGGGGGTTATGGCTACACCTTC
TRBJ1-6,TRBV30,-,-,CAWSSGGGIHF,TGTGCCTGGAGTTCTGGGGGAGGGATCCACTTT
TRBJ2-3,TRBV28,TRBD1,-,CASTLTRDRGTDTQYF,TGTGCCAGCACTCTTACCCGGGACAGGGGCACAGATACGCAGTATTTT
TRBJ1-6,TRBV6-5,-,-,CASSYDGRGSPLHF,TGTGCCAGCAGTTACGACGGGAGGGGTTCACCCCTCCACTTT